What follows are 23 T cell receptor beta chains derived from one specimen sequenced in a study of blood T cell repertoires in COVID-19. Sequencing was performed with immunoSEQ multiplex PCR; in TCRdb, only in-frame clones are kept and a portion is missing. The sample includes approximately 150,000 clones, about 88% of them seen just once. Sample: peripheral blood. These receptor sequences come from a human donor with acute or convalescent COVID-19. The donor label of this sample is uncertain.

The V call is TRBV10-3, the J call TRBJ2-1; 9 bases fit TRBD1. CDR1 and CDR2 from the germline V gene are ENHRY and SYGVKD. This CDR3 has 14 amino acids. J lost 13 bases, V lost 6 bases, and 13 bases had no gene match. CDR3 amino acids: CAIRNPGTGIAQFF. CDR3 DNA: TGTGCCATCAGAAACCCCGGGACAGGGATAGCTCAGTTCTTC.

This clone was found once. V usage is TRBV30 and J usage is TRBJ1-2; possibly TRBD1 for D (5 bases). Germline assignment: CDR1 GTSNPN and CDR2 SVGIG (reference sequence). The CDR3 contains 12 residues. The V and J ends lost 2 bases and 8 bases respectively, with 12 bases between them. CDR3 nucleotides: TGTGCCTGGAGTCCGGGGACTGGGGGCTACACCTTC. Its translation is CAWSPGTGGYTF.

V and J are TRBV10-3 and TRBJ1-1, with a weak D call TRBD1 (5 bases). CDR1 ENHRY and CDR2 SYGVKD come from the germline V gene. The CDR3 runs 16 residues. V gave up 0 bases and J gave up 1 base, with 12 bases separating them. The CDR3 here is CAISESPGDGNTEAFF. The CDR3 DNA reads TGTGCCATCAGTGAGTCGCCGGGGGACGGGAACACTGAAGCTTTCTTT.

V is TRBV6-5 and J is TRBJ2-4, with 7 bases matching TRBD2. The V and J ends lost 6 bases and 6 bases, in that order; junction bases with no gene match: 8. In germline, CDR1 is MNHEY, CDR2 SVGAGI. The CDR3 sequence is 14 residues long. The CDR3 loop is CASRATAGINIQYF. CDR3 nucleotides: TGTGCCAGCAGGGCTACAGCGGGAATAAACATTCAGTACTTC.

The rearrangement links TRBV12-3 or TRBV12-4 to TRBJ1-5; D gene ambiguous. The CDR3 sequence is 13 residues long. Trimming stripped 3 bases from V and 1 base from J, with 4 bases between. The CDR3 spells CASSFRSNQPQHF. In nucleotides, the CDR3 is TGTGCCAGCAGTTTCCGGAGCAATCAGCCCCAGCATTTT.

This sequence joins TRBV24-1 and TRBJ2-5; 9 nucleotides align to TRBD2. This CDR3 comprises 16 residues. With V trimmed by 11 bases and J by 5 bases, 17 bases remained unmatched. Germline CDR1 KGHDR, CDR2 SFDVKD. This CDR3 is CAIQGASGALEETQYF. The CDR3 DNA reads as TGTGCCATACAAGGGGCTAGCGGGGCCCTGGAGGAGACCCAGTACTTC.

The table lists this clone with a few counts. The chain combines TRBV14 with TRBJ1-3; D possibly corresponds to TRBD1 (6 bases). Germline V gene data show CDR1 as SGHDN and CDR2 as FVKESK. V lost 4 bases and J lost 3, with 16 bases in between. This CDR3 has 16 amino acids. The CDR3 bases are TGTGCCAGCAGCCTCCTCGCGGGGGCCAGTGGAAACACCATATATTTT. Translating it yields CASSLLAGASGNTIYF.

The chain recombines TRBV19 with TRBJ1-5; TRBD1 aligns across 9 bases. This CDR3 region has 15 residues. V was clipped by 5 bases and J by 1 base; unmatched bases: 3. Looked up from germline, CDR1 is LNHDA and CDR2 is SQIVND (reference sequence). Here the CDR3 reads CASSADRGSNQPQHF. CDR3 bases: TGTGCCAGTAGTGCAGACAGGGGGAGCAATCAGCCCCAGCATTTT.

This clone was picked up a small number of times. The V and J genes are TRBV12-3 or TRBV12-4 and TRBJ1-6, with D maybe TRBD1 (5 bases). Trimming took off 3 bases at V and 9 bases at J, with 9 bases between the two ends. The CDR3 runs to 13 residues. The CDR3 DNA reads TGTGCCAGCAGTTTCCAGGGTGGTTCACCCCTCCACTTT. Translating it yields CASSFQGGSPLHF.

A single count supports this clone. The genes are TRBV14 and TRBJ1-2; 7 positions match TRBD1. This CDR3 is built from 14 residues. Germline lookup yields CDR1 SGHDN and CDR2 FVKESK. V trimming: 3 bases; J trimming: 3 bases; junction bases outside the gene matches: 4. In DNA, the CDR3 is TGTGCCAGCAGCCACTTGGGACAGTACTATGGCTACACCTTC. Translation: CASSHLGQYYGYTF.

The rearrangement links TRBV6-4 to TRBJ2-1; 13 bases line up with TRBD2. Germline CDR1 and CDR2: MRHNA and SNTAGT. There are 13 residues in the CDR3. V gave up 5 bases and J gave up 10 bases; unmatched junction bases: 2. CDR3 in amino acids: CASSRTSGSEQFF. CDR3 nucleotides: TGTGCCAGCAGTAGGACTAGCGGGAGCGAGCAGTTCTTC.

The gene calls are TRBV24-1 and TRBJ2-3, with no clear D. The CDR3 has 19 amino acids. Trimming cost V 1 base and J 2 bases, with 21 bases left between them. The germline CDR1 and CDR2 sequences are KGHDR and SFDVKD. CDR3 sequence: CATSDFIQPPHGDTDTQYF. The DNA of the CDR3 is TGTGCCACCAGTGATTTCATCCAGCCCCCGCACGGAGACACAGATACGCAGTATTTT.

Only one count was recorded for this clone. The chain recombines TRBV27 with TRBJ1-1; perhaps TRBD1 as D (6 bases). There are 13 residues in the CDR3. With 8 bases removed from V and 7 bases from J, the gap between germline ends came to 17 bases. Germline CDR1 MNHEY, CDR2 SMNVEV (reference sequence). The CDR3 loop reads CASASFHRDEAFF. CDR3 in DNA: TGTGCCAGCGCTTCCTTCCACAGGGATGAAGCTTTCTTT.

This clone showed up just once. The CDR3 loop is CASSTTGTSGADTQYF. CDR3 sequence (DNA): TGTGCCAGTAGCACGACCGGGACTAGCGGGGCAGATACGCAGTATTTT. The genes are TRBV19 and TRBJ2-3, with 13 nucleotides matching TRBD2. The CDR3 loop spans 16 amino acids. Losses at the gene ends were 6 bases for V and 4 bases for J; bases not matched to a gene: 7. Germline assignment: CDR1 LNHDA and CDR2 SQIVND (reference sequence).

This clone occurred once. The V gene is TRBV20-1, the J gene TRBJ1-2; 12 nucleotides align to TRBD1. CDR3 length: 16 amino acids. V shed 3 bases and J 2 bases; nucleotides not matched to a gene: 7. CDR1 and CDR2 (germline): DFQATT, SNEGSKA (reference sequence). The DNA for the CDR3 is TGCAGTGCTAGTCTCGGGACAGGGGGCTCAAACTATGGCTACACCTTC. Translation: CSASLGTGGSNYGYTF.

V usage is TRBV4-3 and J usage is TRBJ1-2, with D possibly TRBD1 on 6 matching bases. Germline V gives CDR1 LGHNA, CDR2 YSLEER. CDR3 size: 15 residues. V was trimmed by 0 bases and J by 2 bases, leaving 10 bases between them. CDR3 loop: CASSQDFQGNYGYTF. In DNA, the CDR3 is TGCGCCAGCAGCCAAGATTTCCAGGGGAACTATGGCTACACCTTC.

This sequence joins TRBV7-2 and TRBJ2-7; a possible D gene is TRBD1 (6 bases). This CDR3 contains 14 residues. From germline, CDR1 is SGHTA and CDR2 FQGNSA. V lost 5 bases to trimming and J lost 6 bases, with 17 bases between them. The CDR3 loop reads CASSEQGPPTEQYF. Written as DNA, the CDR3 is TGTGCCAGCAGCGAACAGGGACCGCCGACCGAGCAGTACTTC.

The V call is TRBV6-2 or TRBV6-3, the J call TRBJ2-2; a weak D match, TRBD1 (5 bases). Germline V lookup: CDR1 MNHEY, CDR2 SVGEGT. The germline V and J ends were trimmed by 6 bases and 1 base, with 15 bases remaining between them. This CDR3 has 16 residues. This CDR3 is CASSTIRTRNTGELFF. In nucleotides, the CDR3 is TGTGCCAGCAGCACTATCCGGACAAGGAACACCGGGGAGCTGTTTTTT.

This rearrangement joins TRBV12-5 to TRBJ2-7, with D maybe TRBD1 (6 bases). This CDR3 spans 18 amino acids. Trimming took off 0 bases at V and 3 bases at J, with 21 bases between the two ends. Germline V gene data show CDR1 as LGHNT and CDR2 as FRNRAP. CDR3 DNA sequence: TGTGCTAGTGGTTTGGTACTGGGGGCCAACCAACCGAACTACGAGCAGTACTTC. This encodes CASGLVLGANQPNYEQYF.

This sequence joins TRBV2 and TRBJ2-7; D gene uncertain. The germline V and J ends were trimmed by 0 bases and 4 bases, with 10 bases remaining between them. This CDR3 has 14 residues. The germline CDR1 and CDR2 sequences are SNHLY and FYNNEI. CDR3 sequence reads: CASSEATAVYEQYF. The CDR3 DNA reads TGTGCCAGCAGTGAAGCTACGGCGGTATACGAGCAGTACTTC.

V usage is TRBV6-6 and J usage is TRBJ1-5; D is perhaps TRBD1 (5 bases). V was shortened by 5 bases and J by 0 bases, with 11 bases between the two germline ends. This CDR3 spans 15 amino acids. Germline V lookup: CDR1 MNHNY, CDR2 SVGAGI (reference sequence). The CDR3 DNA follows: TGTGCCAGCAGTCCCACAGGATATAGCAATCAGCCCCAGCATTTT. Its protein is CASSPTGYSNQPQHF.

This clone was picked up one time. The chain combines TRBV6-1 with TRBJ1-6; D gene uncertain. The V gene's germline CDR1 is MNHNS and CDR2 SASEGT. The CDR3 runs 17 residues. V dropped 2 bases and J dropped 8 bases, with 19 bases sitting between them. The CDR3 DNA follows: TGTGCCAGCAGTGAACGCGCCGCCCGGAGCACGGATTCACCCCTCCACTTT. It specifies CASSERAARSTDSPLHF.

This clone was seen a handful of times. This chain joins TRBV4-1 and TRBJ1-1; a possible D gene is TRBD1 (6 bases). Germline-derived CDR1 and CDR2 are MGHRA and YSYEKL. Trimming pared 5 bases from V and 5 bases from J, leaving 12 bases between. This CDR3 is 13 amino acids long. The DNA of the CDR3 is TGCGCCAGCAGCGAGGGCCAGGGGACTGAAGCTTTCTTT. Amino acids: CASSEGQGTEAFF.